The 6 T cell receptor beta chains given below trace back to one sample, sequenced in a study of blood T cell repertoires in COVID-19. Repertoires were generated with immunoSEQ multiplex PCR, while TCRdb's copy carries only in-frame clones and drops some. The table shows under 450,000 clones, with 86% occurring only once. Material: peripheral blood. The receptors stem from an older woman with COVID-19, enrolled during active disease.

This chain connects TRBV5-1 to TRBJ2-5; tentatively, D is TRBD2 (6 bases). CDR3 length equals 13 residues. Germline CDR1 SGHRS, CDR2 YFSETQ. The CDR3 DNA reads TGCGCTTGCCGGGAGACAGTTGGGGAGACCCAGTACTTC. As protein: CACRETVGETQYF.

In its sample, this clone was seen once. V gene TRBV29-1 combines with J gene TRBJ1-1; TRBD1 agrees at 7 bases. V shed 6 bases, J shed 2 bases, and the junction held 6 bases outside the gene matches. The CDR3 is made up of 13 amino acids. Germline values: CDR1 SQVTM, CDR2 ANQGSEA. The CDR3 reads CSVSGQTNTEAFF. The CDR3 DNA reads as TGCAGCGTCTCGGGACAGACCAACACTGAAGCTTTCTTT.

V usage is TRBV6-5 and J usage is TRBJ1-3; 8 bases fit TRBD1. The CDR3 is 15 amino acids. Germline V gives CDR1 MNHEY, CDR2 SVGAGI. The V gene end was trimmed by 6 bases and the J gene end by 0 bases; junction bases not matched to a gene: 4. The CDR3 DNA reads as TGTGCCAGCAGCCAGGGGGCTACCTCTGGAAACACCATATATTTT. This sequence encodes CASSQGATSGNTIYF.

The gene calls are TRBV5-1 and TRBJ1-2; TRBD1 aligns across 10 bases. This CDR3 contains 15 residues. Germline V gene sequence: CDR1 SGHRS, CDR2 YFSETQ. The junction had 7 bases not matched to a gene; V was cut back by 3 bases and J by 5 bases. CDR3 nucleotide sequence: TGCGCCAGCAGCTCGGGACAGGGGAAAGCATATGGCTACACCTTC. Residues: CASSSGQGKAYGYTF.

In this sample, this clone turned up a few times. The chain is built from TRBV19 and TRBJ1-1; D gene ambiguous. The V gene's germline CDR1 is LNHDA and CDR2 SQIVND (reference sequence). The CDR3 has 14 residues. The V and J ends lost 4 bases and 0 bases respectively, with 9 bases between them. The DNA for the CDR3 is TGTGCCAGTAGTAAACAGCATCTGAACACTGAAGCTTTCTTT. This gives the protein CASSKQHLNTEAFF.

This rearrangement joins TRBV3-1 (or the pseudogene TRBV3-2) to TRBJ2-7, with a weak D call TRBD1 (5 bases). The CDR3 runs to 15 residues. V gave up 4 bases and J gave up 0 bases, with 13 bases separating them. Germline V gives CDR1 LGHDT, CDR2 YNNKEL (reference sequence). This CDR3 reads CASSPTRTFSYEQYF. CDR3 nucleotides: TGTGCCAGCAGCCCCACTCGGACATTCTCCTACGAGCAGTACTTC.